This T cell receptor beta chain was sequenced during a study of OX40 agonist ivuxolimab in advanced cancers. As for the study more broadly: Ivuxolimab, which targeted the costimulatory receptor OX40 (CD134), was an agonistic, fully human IgG2 monoclonal antibody. The purpose of peripheral TCRbeta sequencing was to test whether ivuxolimab changed TCR sequence diversity and led to clonal T-cell expansion. Among the 52 dose-escalation patients, about 20 had hepatocellular carcinoma, approximately 15 melanoma, 9 renal cell carcinoma and 9 head and neck cancer. Partial responses were achieved by three dose-escalation patients, of whom one had hepatocellular carcinoma and two had cutaneous melanoma. The paper describes the monotherapy dose-escalation part (N ≈ 50 patients) of the phase I trial of ivuxolimab. Intravenous ivuxolimab was administered to patients every 2 weeks at six dose levels: 0.01, 0.1, 0.3, 1.5, 3 and 10 mg/kg. In the dose-escalation cohort, around four fifths of patients were male, and the mean age was roughly 60 years, with a range of about 23 to 90. Patients were allowed to have had prior anti-PD-1, anti-PD-L1 or anti-CTLA-4 therapy, and approximately 40% of the dose-escalation patients had been treated with checkpoint inhibitors. The research as a whole found: At doses of 0.1 to 3.0 mg/kg, clonal expansion of both CD4+ and CD8+ T cells in blood was seen between baseline and week 6. Low levels of normalized T-cell clonal expansion were also seen in some patients who did not respond. The antigen specificity of the clonally expanded peripheral T cells was not determined. In partial responders in the 0.1-3.0 mg/kg groups, normalized peripheral clonal expansion was found to be among the lowest, especially among CD8+ T cells. After ivuxolimab, expanded clones were on average more numerous among CD8+ T cells than among CD4+ T cells.

From a lookup of the germline V gene, CDR1 and CDR2 are MNHEY and SVGAGI. V drops 0 bases and J drops 1 base, leaving 10 bases in between. Including cysteine and phenylalanine, the CDR3 has 16 amino acids. The read is trimmed to its CDR3 DNA, 48 bases read in frame from base 1. Note on this clone: The antigen this receptor binds is unknown. No base quality values were provided; no much bigger clone lies one nucleotide off.

To sequence the TCRbeta CDR3 region, genomic DNA was isolated from the sorted cells. The immunoSEQ Assay was used for sequencing of TCRbeta CDR3 regions. TCRdb's version of the immuneACCESS table is confined to in-frame rearrangements and falls short of the full clone set. An unresolved V gene accounts for under half of the shortfall where checked; the remainder is of unknown origin. The sample records 48,000 or so clones, about 83% of which are singletons. Roughly 1.1% of the sample belongs to the ten largest clones. Patients with a history of autoimmune disease or receiving systemic immunosuppression were excluded from the trial. Peripheral blood for TCR sequencing was collected from all dose cohorts at baseline, on cycle 4 day 1, and on cycle 7 day 1. The samples were taken from a phase I, first-in-human, multicenter, open-label dose-escalation trial of ivuxolimab. Adults with locally advanced or metastatic head and neck squamous cell, hepatocellular, melanoma or renal cell carcinoma were enrolled in the trial. Before TCR sequencing, CD4+ and CD8+ T cells were separately sorted from peripheral blood.

The source material was CD4+ or CD8+ T cells sorted from blood, sampled in a trial of the OX40 agonist ivuxolimab. This TCR was sampled from an adult with an advanced solid tumor such as melanoma, head and neck, liver or kidney cancer. Rearrangement joined TRBV6-5 to TRBJ1-5, with the D gene uncertain. The sequenced DNA is TGTGCCAGCAGTTACTCCTATGACACAAGCAATCAGCCCCAGCATTTT. It encodes CASSYSYDTSNQPQHF.